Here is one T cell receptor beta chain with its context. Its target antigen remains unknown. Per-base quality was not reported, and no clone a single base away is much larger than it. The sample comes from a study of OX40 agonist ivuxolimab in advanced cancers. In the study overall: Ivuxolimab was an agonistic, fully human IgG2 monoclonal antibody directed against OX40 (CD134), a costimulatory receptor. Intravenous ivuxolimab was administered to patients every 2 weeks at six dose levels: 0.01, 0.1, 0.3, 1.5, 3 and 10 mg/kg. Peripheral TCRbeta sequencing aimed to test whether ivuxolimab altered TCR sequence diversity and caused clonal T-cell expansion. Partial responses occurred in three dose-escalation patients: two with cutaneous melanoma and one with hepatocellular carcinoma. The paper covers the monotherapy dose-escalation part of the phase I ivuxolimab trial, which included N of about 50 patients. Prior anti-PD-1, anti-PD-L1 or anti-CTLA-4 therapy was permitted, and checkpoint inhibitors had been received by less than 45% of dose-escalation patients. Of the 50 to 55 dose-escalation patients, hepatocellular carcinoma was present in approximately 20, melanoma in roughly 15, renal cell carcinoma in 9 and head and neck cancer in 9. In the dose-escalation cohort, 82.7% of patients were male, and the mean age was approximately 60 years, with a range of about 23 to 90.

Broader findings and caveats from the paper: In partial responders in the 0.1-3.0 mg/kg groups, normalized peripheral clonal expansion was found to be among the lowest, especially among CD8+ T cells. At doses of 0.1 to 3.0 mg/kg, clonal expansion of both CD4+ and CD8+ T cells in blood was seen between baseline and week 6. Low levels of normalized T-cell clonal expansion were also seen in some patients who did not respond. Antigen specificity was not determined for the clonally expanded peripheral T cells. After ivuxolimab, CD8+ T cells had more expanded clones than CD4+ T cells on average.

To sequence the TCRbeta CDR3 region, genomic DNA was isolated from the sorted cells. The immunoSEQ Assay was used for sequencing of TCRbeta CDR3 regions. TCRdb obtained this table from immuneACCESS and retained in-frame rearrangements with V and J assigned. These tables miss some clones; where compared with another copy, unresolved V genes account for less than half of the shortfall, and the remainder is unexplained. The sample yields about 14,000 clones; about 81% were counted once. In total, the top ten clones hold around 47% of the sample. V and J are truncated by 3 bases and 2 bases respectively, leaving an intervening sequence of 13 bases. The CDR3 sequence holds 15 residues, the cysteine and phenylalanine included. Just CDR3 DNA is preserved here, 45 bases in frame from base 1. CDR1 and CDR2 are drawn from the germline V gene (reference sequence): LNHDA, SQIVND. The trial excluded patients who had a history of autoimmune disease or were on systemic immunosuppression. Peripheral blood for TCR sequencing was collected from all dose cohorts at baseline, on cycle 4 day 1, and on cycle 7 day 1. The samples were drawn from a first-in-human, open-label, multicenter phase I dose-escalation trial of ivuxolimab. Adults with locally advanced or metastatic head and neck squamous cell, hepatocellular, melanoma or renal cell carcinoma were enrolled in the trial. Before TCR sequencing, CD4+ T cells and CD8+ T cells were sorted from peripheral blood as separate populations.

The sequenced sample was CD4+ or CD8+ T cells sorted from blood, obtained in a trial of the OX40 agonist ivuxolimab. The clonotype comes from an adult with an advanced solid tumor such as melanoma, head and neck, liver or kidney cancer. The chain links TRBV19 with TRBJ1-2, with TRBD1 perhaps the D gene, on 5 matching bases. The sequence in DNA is TGTGCCAGTAGTATGCGGGAGGGGTCCAACTATGGCTACACCTTC. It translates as CASSMREGSNYGYTF.